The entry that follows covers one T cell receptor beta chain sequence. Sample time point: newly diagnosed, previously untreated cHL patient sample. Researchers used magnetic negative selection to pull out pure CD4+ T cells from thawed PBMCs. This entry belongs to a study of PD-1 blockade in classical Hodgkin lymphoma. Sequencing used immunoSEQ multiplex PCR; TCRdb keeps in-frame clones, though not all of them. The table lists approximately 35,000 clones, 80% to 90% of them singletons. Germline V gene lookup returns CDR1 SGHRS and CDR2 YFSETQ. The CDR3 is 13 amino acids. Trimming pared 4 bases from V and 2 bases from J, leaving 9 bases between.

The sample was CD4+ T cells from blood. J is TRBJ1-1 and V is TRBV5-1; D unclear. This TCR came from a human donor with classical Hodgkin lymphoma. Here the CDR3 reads CASSPETNTEAFF. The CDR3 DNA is TGCGCCAGCAGCCCGGAGACAAACACTGAAGCTTTCTTT.